Below, one T cell receptor (beta chain) is given with its context. This CDR3 is 14 amino acids long. The germline V and J ends were trimmed by 4 bases and 3 bases, with 12 bases remaining between them. CDR1 is SGDLS and CDR2 is YYNGEE in the germline V gene. The data are from a study of glioma-infiltrating T cells after dendritic cell vaccination. Study as a whole: Glioblastoma patients came from Phase I and II dendritic cell vaccination trials. Patients received autologous tumor lysate-pulsed dendritic cell vaccination between the early 2000s and the early 2010s.

The time point is: after dendritic cell vaccination, including at tumor progression/relapse. Fresh-frozen tumor tissue and more than two years of survival data were available for all. All glioblastoma patients lacked an isocitrate dehydrogenase mutation. Repertoires were generated with immunoSEQ multiplex PCR, while TCRdb's copy carries only in-frame clones and drops some. The sample holds roughly 87,000 clones; roughly four fifths are singletons and the top ten take roughly 6.8%. The receptor was derived from a human donor with glioblastoma. The chain couples TRBV9 to TRBJ2-3; possible D gene TRBD1, 6 bases. The source was blood, collected after dendritic cell vaccination. The CDR3 sequence: CASSSRGQTDTQYF. Written as DNA, the CDR3 is TGTGCCAGCAGCTCCCGAGGACAGACAGATACGCAGTATTTT.